This TCR beta chain emerged from a study of blood T cell repertoires in COVID-19. Turning to the study itself: Researchers got acute and convalescent COVID-19 samples from the United States, Italy and Spain.

The CDR3 is 16 residues long. Germline V gene lookup returns CDR1 LNHDA and CDR2 SQIVND (reference sequence). V lost 3 bases, J lost 0 bases, and 5 bases stayed unmatched. Produced via immunoSEQ multiplex PCR; TCRdb's table is partial and in-frame only. Among under 400,000 clones, 85% to 90% were seen once, and the ten largest hold less than 3.5%. Patients at the Seattle site were enrolled during active infection and followed longitudinally. J is TRBJ2-5 and V is TRBV19, with 9 bases aligning to TRBD1. Sequenced: peripheral blood. The source is a woman in her twenties or thirties with COVID-19, enrolled during active disease. Here the CDR3 reads CASSILGQGYQETQYF. CDR3 nucleotides: TGTGCCAGTAGTATTCTGGGACAGGGCTACCAAGAGACCCAGTACTTC.